A selection of T cell receptor beta chains follows, all from one sample in a study of T cells expressing NK-cell markers. TCRdb re-called the 5' RACE reads and gives one entry per CDR3 protein, without DNA. The repertoire table contains under 600,000 distinct CDR3 sequences. The specimen was blood T cells: a sorted CD56 or NKG2C T cell subset, CD4+ or CD8+ T cells, or bulk PBMC T cells (not recorded which). The receptors were sampled from a woman between 50 and 59 years old in good health. Each CDR3 is given with its conserved first and last residue.

j_call	v_call	cdr3_aa
TRBJ1-6	TRBV5-1	CASSLNRDNSPLHF
TRBJ2-2	TRBV7-2	CASRPRASRTGELFF
TRBJ1-1	TRBV20-1	CSASGPRGGRWSTEAFF
TRBJ2-5	TRBV12-3/TRBV12-4	CAISLGGSETQYF
TRBJ2-2	TRBV5-1	CASSLSADTGELFF
TRBJ2-3	TRBV20-1	CSAPDLQGTDTQYF
TRBJ2-2	TRBV9	CASSVALAGGPTGELFF
TRBJ2-3	TRBV20-1	CSARQSGSDTQYF
TRBJ2-3	TRBV20-1	CSARVGRAKDTQYF
TRBJ2-1	TRBV5-1	CASSLDSWGYNEQFF
TRBJ2-1	TRBV6-2/TRBV6-3	CASRQTHLSSYNEQFF
TRBJ2-5	TRBV3-1	CASSPTGQVGQETQYF
TRBJ2-1	TRBV15	CATSTSGLAGGRYNEQFF
TRBJ1-1	TRBV11-2	CAIQTRTMNTEAFF
TRBJ2-1	TRBV6-9	CASSYPCEQFF
TRBJ2-1	TRBV9	CASSSPAGVVNEQFF
TRBJ2-1	TRBV20-1	CSAFREERNEQFF
TRBJ2-5	TRBV5-1	CASSLAAMGVSETQYF
TRBJ2-1	TRBV20-1	CSARLGYNEQFF
TRBJ2-1	TRBV28	CASSSPLTPLNEQFF
TRBJ1-3	TRBV12-3/TRBV12-4	CASTPTWGNTIYF
TRBJ2-3	TRBV20-1	CSAYDRDGTDTQYF
TRBJ2-5	TRBV14	CASSLGNWYQETQYF